This entry lists 16 T cell receptor beta chains sequenced from one sample in a study of T-cell memory formation after mild COVID-19. TCRdb re-called the 5' RACE reads through MiXCR, storing one row per CDR3 protein. The repertoire holds 450,000 to 700,000 distinct CDR3 sequences, with about a sixth as singletons. Sequencing was carried out using PBMCs or a T cell subset sorted from them (not recorded which). Every receptor here comes from an adult woman who had mild COVID-19 (a few samples of this study predate the infection). Cell type and time point are not known.

This clonotype was seen a few times. The chain recombines TRBV10-3 with TRBJ2-1; D is unclear. Trimming cost V 0 bases and J 8 bases, with 14 bases left between them. Looked up from germline, CDR1 is ENHRY and CDR2 is SYGVKD. This CDR3 has 15 residues. The CDR3 protein is CAISESSFQIDEQFF. CDR3 nucleotides: TGTGCCATCAGTGAGTCTTCTTTTCAAATTGATGAGCAGTTCTTC.

This clonotype was detected only a few times. The genes are TRBV12-3 or TRBV12-4 and TRBJ2-7; D unclear. The CDR3 is 13 amino acids. With 1 base removed from V and 3 bases from J, the gap between germline ends came to 7 bases. CDR3 sequence: CASSLGIFYEQYF. Written as DNA, the CDR3 is TGTGCCAGCAGTTTAGGGATTTTCTACGAGCAGTACTTC.

The rearrangement links TRBV20-1 to TRBJ2-3, with D possibly matching TRBD2 (5 bases). CDR3 length: 14 residues. The germline V gene encodes CDR1 DFQATT and CDR2 SNEGSKA (reference sequence). V lost 3 bases, J lost 3 bases, and 13 bases lay in between. Written as DNA, the CDR3 is TGCAGTGCTAGCGGGGAGCTACGGACAGATACGCAGTATTTT. Translated, it gives CSASGELRTDTQYF.

This clonotype was detected only a few times. The rearrangement joins TRBV29-1 to TRBJ2-3; D remains unclear. The germline V gene has CDR1 SQVTM and CDR2 ANQGSEA. The CDR3 is 14 amino acids. The germline V and J ends were trimmed by 2 bases and 0 bases, with 9 bases remaining between them. CDR3 in amino acids: CSVEPETSTDTQYF. The CDR3 DNA is TGCAGCGTTGAACCAGAGACTAGCACAGATACGCAGTATTTT.

CDR3 in amino acids: CSARALSDIGLAGLDIQYF. The DNA of the CDR3 is TGCAGTGCTAGAGCCCTTAGTGACATTGGACTAGCGGGACTGGACATTCAGTACTTC. The chain uses TRBV20-1 and TRBJ2-4, with TRBD2 matching over 12 bases. V was pared by 1 base and J by 8 bases, with 18 bases of the junction left unmatched. Per the germline V gene, CDR1 is DFQATT and CDR2 is SNEGSKA (reference sequence). This CDR3 comprises 19 residues.

This chain joins TRBV7-2 and TRBJ2-3, with 16 bases identical to TRBD2. The CDR3 covers 19 residues. The V gene end was trimmed by 1 base and the J gene end by 8 bases; junction bases not matched to a gene: 12. CDR1 is SGHTA and CDR2 is FQGNSA in the germline V gene. CDR3 in amino acids: CASSLEGLAGGPVVGTQYF. The CDR3 DNA follows: TGTGCCAGCAGCTTAGAGGGACTAGCGGGAGGGCCGGTGGTAGGTACGCAGTATTTT.

The chain recombines TRBV6-1 with TRBJ2-1; D is perhaps TRBD1 (6 bases). Between the trimmed V and J ends, which lost 8 bases and 2 bases, there was a span of 7 bases. The CDR3 is made up of 12 amino acids. Germline CDR1 MNHNS, CDR2 SASEGT. The CDR3 nucleotides read TGTGCCAGCTGGACAGCCTACAATGAGCAGTTCTTC. Protein: CASWTAYNEQFF.

This clonotype was counted a few times. The gene calls are TRBV5-5 and TRBJ2-7; 8 bases line up with TRBD1. Looked up from germline, CDR1 is SGHKS and CDR2 is YYEKEE (reference sequence). Unmatched junction bases numbered 2, after V lost 0 bases and J lost 6 bases. CDR3 length: 13 amino acids. This chain's CDR3 is CASSLGTGTEQYF. The CDR3 nucleotides are TGTGCCAGCAGCTTGGGGACAGGGACCGAGCAGTACTTC.

The CDR3 region has the DNA TGTGCCAGCAGCTCGTTAGTTATGAACACTGAAGCTTTCTTT. It translates to CASSSLVMNTEAFF. The V and J genes are TRBV7-2 and TRBJ1-1; no clear D gene. The germline V gene has CDR1 SGHTA and CDR2 FQGNSA. V lost 4 bases to trimming and J lost 0 bases, with 9 bases between them. This CDR3 has 14 amino acids. Drawing the rest from reference TRBV7-2 and TRBJ1-1, the complete variable domain is GAGVSQSPSNKVTEKGKDVELRCDPISGHTALYWYRQSLGQGLEFLIYFQGNSAPDKSGLPSDRFSAERTGGSVSTLTIQRTQQEDSAVYLCASSSLVMNTEAFFGQGTRLTVV.

The chain has TRBV12-3 or TRBV12-4 and TRBJ2-2, with D tentatively TRBD2 (5 bases). The V end was cut by 6 bases, the J end by 7 bases, with 18 bases between. The CDR3 is 15 residues long. The CDR3 DNA reads as TGTGCCAGCAGCCGGGCGAGTGCCGCGGGCGGGGAGCTGTTTTTT. Protein product: CASSRASAAGGELFF.

This clonotype was counted a few times. The V and J genes are TRBV6-2 or TRBV6-3 and TRBJ1-2; D gene unclear. The length of the CDR3 is 15 residues. The germline CDR1 and CDR2 sequences are MNHEY and SVGEGT. The germline V and J ends were trimmed by 4 bases and 3 bases, with 15 bases remaining between them. The CDR3: CASSSFGRSDYGYTF. The CDR3 DNA follows: TGTGCCAGCAGTTCCTTCGGGCGTTCGGACTATGGCTACACCTTC.

This clonotype has just a few counts. The genes are TRBV6-1 and TRBJ2-7; no firm D call. This CDR3 spans 13 amino acids. CDR1 and CDR2 from the germline V gene are MNHNS and SASEGT. V gave up 0 bases and J gave up 4 bases, with 7 bases separating them. This chain's CDR3 is CASSEAARYEQYF. CDR3 in DNA: TGTGCCAGCAGTGAAGCCGCCCGATACGAGCAGTACTTC.

The chain uses TRBV10-3 and TRBJ2-7, with D perhaps given as TRBD1 or TRBD2 (5 bases each). The CDR3 consists of 15 residues. Trimming removed 7 bases at V and 0 bases at J, with 16 bases between. Germline assignment: CDR1 ENHRY and CDR2 SYGVKD. The CDR3 protein is CAITKALGASYEQYF. The CDR3 DNA is TGTGCCATCACCAAGGCCCTCGGGGCCTCCTACGAGCAGTACTTC.

A few counts support this clonotype. This chain uses TRBV11-2 with TRBJ2-7; D is undetermined. Germline assignment: CDR1 SGHAT and CDR2 FQNNGV. V was trimmed by 0 bases and J by 4 bases, leaving 13 bases between them. This CDR3 has 15 amino acids. The CDR3 reads CASSLDYYTRYEQYF. CDR3 DNA sequence: TGTGCCAGCAGCTTAGATTACTACACAAGATACGAGCAGTACTTC.

The V and J genes are TRBV12-3 or TRBV12-4 and TRBJ2-7, with 8 positions matching TRBD2. V shed 7 bases and J 4 bases; nucleotides not matched to a gene: 9. The CDR3 covers 14 residues. The DNA for the CDR3 is TGTGCCAGCACTCGAGCGGGAGCGATATACGAGCAGTACTTC. Residues: CASTRAGAIYEQYF.

This chain connects TRBV29-1 to TRBJ2-1, with D uncertain. Deletions cut 7 bases from V and 8 bases from J, with 9 bases between. This CDR3 comprises 10 residues. The V gene's germline CDR1 is SQVTM and CDR2 ANQGSEA. CDR3 sequence: CSAALDEQFF. The CDR3 DNA reads as TGCAGCGCCGCCCTGGATGAGCAGTTCTTC.